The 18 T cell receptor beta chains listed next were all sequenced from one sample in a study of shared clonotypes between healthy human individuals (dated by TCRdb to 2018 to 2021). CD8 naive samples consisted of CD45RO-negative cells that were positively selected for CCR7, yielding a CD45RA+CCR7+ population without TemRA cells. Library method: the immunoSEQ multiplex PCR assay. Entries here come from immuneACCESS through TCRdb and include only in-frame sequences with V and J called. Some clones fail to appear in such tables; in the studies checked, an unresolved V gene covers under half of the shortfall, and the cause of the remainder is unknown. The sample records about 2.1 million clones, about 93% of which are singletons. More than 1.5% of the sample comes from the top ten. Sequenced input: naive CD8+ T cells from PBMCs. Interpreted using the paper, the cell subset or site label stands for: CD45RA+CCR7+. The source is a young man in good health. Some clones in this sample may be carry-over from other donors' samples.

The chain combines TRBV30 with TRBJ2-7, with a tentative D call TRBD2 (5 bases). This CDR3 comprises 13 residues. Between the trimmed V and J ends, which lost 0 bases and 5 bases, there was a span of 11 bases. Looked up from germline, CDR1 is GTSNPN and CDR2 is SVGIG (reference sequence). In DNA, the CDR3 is TGTGCCTGGAGTGTATACGGGAACGACGAGCAGTACTTC. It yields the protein CAWSVYGNDEQYF. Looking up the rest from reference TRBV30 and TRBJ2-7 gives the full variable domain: SQTIHQWPATLVQPVGSPLSLECTVEGTSNPNLYWYRQAAGRGLQLLFYSVGIGQISSEVPQNLSASRPQDRQFILSSKKLLLSDSGFYLCAWSVYGNDEQYFGPGTRLTVT.

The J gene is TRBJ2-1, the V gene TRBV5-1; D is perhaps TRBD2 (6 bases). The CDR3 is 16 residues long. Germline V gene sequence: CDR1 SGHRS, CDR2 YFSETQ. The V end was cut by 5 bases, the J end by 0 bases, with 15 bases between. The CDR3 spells CASSSRDLSSYNEQFF. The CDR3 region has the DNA TGCGCCAGCAGTTCCCGGGACTTGAGCTCCTACAATGAGCAGTTCTTC. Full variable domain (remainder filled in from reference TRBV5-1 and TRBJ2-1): KAGVTQTPRYLIKTRGQQVTLSCSPISGHRSVSWYQQTPGQGLQFLFEYFSETQRNKGNFPGRFSGRQFSNSRSEMNVSTLELGDSALYLCASSSRDLSSYNEQFFGPGTRLTVL.

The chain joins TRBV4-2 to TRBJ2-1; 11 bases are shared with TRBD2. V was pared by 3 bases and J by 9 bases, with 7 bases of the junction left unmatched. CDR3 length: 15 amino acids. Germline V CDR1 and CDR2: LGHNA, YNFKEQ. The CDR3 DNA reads TGTGCCAGCAGCCACGCCGGGACTAGCGGAGTTGAGCAGTTCTTC. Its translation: CASSHAGTSGVEQFF.

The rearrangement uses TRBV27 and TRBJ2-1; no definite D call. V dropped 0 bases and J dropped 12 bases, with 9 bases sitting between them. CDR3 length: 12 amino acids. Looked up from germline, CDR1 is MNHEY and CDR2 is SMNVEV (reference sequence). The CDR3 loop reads CASSLSRSVQFF. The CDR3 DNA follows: TGTGCCAGCAGTTTATCCCGGAGTGTGCAGTTCTTC.

The CDR3 sequence is CASSLQGSEAFF. The DNA of the CDR3 is TGTGCCAGCAGTCTTCAGGGGTCTGAAGCTTTCTTT. This chain uses TRBV28 with TRBJ1-1; a weak D match, TRBD1 (6 bases). The germline CDR1 and CDR2 sequences are MDHEN and SYDVKM. Between the trimmed V and J ends, which lost 5 bases and 6 bases, there was a span of 10 bases. The CDR3 length is 12 residues. The full variable domain, in which reference TRBV28 and TRBJ1-1 provide the parts outside the CDR3, is DVKVTQSSRYLVKRTGEKVFLECVQDMDHENMFWYRQDPGLGLRLIYFSYDVKMKEKGDIPEGYSVSREKKERFSLILESASTNQTSMYLCASSLQGSEAFFGQGTRLTVV.

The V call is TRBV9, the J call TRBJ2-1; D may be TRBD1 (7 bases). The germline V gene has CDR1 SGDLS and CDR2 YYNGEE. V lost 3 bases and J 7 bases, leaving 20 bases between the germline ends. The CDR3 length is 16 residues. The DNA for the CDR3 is TGTGCCAGCAGCGCCGCGGGACAGCGGAGTGCGAATGAGCAGTTCTTC. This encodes CASSAAGQRSANEQFF. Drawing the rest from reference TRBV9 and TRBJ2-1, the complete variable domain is DSGVTQTPKHLITATGQRVTLRCSPRSGDLSVYWYQQSLDQGLQFLIQYYNGEERAKGNILERFSAQQFPDLHSELNLSSLELGDSALYFCASSAAGQRSANEQFFGPGTRLTVL.

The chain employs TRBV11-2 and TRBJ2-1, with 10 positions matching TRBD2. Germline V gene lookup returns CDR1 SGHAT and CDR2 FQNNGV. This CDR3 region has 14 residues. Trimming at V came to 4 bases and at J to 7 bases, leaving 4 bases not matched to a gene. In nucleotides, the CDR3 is TGTGCCAGCAGCTGGACTAGCGGAGAGAATGAGCAGTTCTTC. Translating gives CASSWTSGENEQFF.

CDR3 residues: CASSILSTGVYEQYF. CDR3 bases: TGTGCCAGTAGTATCCTCTCGACAGGGGTCTACGAGCAGTACTTC. The chain couples TRBV19 to TRBJ2-7, with TRBD1 identical over 8 bases. The J segment lost 3 bases and the V segment lost 3 bases, leaving 7 bases of the junction unmatched. CDR3 length: 15 amino acids. In germline, CDR1 is LNHDA, CDR2 SQIVND (reference sequence).

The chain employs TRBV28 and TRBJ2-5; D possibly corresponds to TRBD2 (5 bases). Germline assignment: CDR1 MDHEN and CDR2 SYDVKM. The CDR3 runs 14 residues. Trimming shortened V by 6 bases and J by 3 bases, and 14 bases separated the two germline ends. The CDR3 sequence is CASSQSWTEETQYF. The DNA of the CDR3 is TGTGCCAGCAGCCAAAGTTGGACTGAAGAGACCCAGTACTTC.

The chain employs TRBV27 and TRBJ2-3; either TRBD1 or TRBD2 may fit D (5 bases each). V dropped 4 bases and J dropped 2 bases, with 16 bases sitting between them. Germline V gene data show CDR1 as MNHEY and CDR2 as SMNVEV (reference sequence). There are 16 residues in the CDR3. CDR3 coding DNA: TGTGCCAGCAGTTACGGGACGGCGGGCGCCACAGATACGCAGTATTTT. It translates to CASSYGTAGATDTQYF.

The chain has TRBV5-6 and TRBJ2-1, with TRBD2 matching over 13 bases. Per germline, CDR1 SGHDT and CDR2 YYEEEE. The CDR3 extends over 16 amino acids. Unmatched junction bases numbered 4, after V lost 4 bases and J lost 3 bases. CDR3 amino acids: CASSTGLAGNYNEQFF. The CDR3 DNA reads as TGTGCCAGCAGCACGGGACTAGCGGGAAACTACAATGAGCAGTTCTTC.

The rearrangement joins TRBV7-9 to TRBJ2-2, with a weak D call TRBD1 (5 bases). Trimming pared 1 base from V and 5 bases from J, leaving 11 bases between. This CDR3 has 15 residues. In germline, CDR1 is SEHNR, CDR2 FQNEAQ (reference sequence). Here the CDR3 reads CASSLVGRVTGELFF. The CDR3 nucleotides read TGTGCCAGCAGCTTAGTGGGCAGGGTAACCGGGGAGCTGTTTTTT.

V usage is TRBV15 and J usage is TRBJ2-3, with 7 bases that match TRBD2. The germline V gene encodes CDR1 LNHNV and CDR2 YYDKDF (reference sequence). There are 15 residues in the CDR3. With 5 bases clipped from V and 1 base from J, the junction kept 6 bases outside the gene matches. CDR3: CATSLKRGRTDTQYF. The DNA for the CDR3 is TGTGCCACCAGCCTTAAGCGGGGCCGCACAGATACGCAGTATTTT.

The DNA for the CDR3 is TGTGCCAGCAGTTTGACGGACAGGGATAACTATGGCTACACCTTC. Translating gives CASSLTDRDNYGYTF. This chain uses TRBV28 with TRBJ1-2; TRBD1 agrees at 8 bases. V shed 3 bases, J shed 1 base, and the junction held 4 bases outside the gene matches. The CDR3 consists of 15 residues. Germline V gene sequence: CDR1 MDHEN, CDR2 SYDVKM.

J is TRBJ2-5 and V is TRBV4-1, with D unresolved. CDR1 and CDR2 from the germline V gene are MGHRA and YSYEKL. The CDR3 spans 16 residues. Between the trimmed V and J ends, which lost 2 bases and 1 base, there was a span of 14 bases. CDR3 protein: CASSQLKGEVQETQYF. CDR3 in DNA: TGCGCCAGCAGCCAATTAAAGGGCGAGGTCCAAGAGACCCAGTACTTC.

CDR3 in DNA: TGCGCCAGCAGCTTGCCAGCAGCTACGATTGGCGGTGACACCGGGGAGCTGTTTTTT. Amino acid sequence: CASSLPAATIGGDTGELFF. This chain uses TRBV5-1 with TRBJ2-2; D call uncertain. The CDR3 consists of 19 residues. The ends were cut back, 1 base at V and 3 bases at J, with 22 bases in the middle. CDR1 and CDR2 (germline): SGHRS, YFSETQ.

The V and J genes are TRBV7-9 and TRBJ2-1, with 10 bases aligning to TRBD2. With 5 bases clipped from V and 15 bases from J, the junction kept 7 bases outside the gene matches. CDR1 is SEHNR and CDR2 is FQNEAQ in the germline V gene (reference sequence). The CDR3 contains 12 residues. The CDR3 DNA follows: TGTGCCAGCAGCCCCGCCCTAGCGGGAGTGTTCTTC. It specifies CASSPALAGVFF.

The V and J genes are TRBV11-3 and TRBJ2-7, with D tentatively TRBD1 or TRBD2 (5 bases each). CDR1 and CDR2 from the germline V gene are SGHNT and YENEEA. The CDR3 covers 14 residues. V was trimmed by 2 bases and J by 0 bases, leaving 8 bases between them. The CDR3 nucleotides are TGTGCCAGCAGCTTAAGTGGGACCTCCTACGAGCAGTACTTC. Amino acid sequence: CASSLSGTSYEQYF.